Listed below are T cell receptor beta chains from one sample, sequenced in a study of blood T cell repertoires in COVID-19. Here immunoSEQ multiplex PCR was the method, and the copy in TCRdb shows in-frame clones only, minus some. The repertoire holds 150,000 to 200,000 clones, with 70% to 85% as singletons. Sequencing used PBMCs or T cells enriched from blood (not recorded which). The origin of the receptors is a woman between 55 and 75 years old with acute COVID-19. Both conserved end residues are trimmed from each CDR3. Rows may omit the clone size; those that give it use once, few, many or a size class.

>few|TRBV7-2|TRBJ2-7|9
ASSSAYEQY
>.|TRBV20-1|TRBJ2-3|12
SASASGRPDTQY
>.|TRBV19|TRBJ2-6|14
ASSRATISGANVLT
>.|TRBV10-1|TRBJ2-1|13
ASSESIGGYNEQF
>.|TRBV19|TRBJ2-7|16
ASSIRGGGPFKVYEQY
>.|TRBV9|TRBJ2-3|14
ASSVGTSGREDTQY
>.|TRBV9|TRBJ2-3|13
ASSAPGTPTDTQY
>.|TRBV12-5|TRBJ2-5|12
ASGFGGAGETQY
>.|TRBV9|TRBJ1-2|14
ASSFGQAALFYGYT
>.|TRBV19|TRBJ1-6|15
ASSPRQGALSSPPLH
>.|TRBV19|TRBJ1-1|12
ASRVQGMNTEAF
>.|TRBV7-9|TRBJ2-2|17
ASSLAASGDRGSTGELF
>.|TRBV28|TRBJ1-6|14
ASSPQPSSYNSPLH
>.|TRBV12-3/TRBV12-4|TRBJ1-6|11
ASSGSLGSPLH
>.|TRBV7-9|TRBJ2-2|13
ASSLITGIAGELF
>once|TRBV5-1|TRBJ2-3|12
ASSLTLASDTQY
>.|TRBV5-4|TRBJ2-7|12
ASSETSRSYEQY
>.|TRBV30|TRBJ2-1|12
AQSGLAGRREQF
>.|TRBV7-8|TRBJ2-1|12
ASSLARWSNEQF
>.|TRBV6-5|TRBJ2-2|13
ASSQQGPYTGELF
>few|TRBV7-2|TRBJ1-6|12
ASSSGQSNSPLH
>few|TRBV7-9|TRBJ1-3|17
ASSLETGYTLRAGNTIY
>few|TRBV5-4|TRBJ1-2|12
ASSRTGGAGGYT
>.|TRBV28|TRBJ1-3|13
ASSLFTGDGNTIY
>.|TRBV7-2|TRBJ2-5|12
ASSLARLQETQY
>.|TRBV4-2|TRBJ1-3|13
ASTLDNFSGNTIY
>.|TRBV11-3|TRBJ2-2|10
ASSVNTGELF
>.|TRBV6-5|TRBJ2-7|12
ASSYSPGLYEQY
>few|TRBV7-2|TRBJ2-3|15
ASRISPRTSGADTQY
>.|TRBV18|TRBJ2-1|12
ASHGSRVYNEQF
>.|TRBV19|TRBJ1-1|11
ASSIPGVTEAF
>.|TRBV7-9|TRBJ2-5|14
ASSPRGGLARETQY
>.|TRBV9|TRBJ2-5|14
ASSVQGAGPQKTQY
>.|TRBV4-3|TRBJ2-1|14
ASSQSGTSGSYEQF
>.|TRBV4-3|TRBJ2-1|13
ASSQDWAAYNEQF
>.|TRBV5-5|TRBJ1-1|14
ASTMAPGTANTEAF